Listed below are T cell receptor beta chains from one sample, sequenced in a study of regulatory T cells in long-lasting Graves disease. TCRdb re-called the multiplex PCR reads through MiXCR, storing one row per CDR3 protein. The sample has a few hundred thousand distinct CDR3 sequences; around a quarter are singletons. Material: peripheral blood mononuclear cells (PBMCs), obtained when the disease was refractory, from a patient treated with antithyroid drugs. The receptors were gathered from a female donor with Graves disease. Each CDR3 is given with its conserved first and last residue. Fields, in order: D gene, clone size, V gene, J gene, CDR3 protein, CDR3 DNA. The D gene is left open where the match is weak. A row's size may be missing; if present it is once, few, many or a size class.

>.|.|TRBV5-1|TRBJ1-1
CASSWDPGANTEAFF
TGCGCCAGCAGCTGGGACCCGGGGGCGAACACTGAAGCTTTCTTT
>.|many|TRBV6-1|TRBJ1-2
CASSETGGNGPGYGYTF
TGTGCCAGCAGTGAGACAGGTGGTAATGGTCCAGGATATGGCTACACCTTC
>.|.|TRBV5-5|TRBJ1-6
CASSHGVSPLHF
TGTGCCAGCAGCCACGGAGTTTCACCCCTCCACTTT
>TRBD2|many|TRBV28|TRBJ2-7
CASSGAASGILYEQYF
TGTGCCTCATCGGGAGCGGCTAGCGGGATTTTGTACGAGCAGTACTTC
>.|many|TRBV12-3/TRBV12-4|TRBJ1-6
CASSRDGSSYNSPLHF
TGTGCCAGCAGTCGAGACGGTAGCTCCTATAATTCACCCCTCCACTTT
>.|.|TRBV6-1|TRBJ1-5
CASSDGTTYLNQPQHF
TGTGCCAGCAGTGATGGGACAACCTACCTAAATCAGCCCCAGCATTTT
>TRBD1|few|TRBV7-2|TRBJ1-4
CASSPTGVGEKLFF
TGTGCCAGCAGCCCGACAGGGGTAGGGGAAAAACTGTTTTTT
>.|.|TRBV4-1|TRBJ1-5
CASSQDEKTGRNQPQHF
TGCGCCAGCAGCCAAGATGAGAAAACAGGACGAAATCAGCCCCAGCATTTT
>TRBD1|.|TRBV7-7|TRBJ2-5
CASSLQGMGETQYF
TGTGCTAGCAGCTTACAGGGGATGGGGGAGACCCAGTACTTC
>TRBD1|many|TRBV15|TRBJ1-2
CATSFDRGGVYGYTF
TGTGCCACCAGCTTTGACAGGGGAGGGGTCTATGGCTACACCTTC
>.|few|TRBV19|TRBJ2-4
CASSIDSFGKNIQYF
TGTGCCAGTAGTATAGATTCTTTCGGCAAAAACATTCAGTACTTC
>.|.|TRBV7-2|TRBJ2-7
CASSLVTEVGEQYF
TGTGCCAGCAGCTTAGTCACCGAGGTTGGGGAGCAGTACTTC
>.|many|TRBV27|TRBJ1-6
CASSHNRWREDSPLHF
TGTGCCAGCAGCCATAACAGGTGGAGGGAAGATTCACCCCTCCACTTT
>TRBD2|many|TRBV28|TRBJ2-5
CASSGRLGQETQYF
TGTGCCAGTAGCGGGAGGCTTGGCCAAGAGACCCAGTACTTC
>.|.|TRBV5-1|TRBJ2-7
CASSFRLVEGQYF
TGCGCCAGCAGCTTCCGGTTGGTCGAGGGGCAGTACTTC
>.|.|TRBV2|TRBJ2-7
CASSGTVATKQYF
TGTGCCAGCAGTGGGACGGTAGCTACGAAGCAGTACTTC